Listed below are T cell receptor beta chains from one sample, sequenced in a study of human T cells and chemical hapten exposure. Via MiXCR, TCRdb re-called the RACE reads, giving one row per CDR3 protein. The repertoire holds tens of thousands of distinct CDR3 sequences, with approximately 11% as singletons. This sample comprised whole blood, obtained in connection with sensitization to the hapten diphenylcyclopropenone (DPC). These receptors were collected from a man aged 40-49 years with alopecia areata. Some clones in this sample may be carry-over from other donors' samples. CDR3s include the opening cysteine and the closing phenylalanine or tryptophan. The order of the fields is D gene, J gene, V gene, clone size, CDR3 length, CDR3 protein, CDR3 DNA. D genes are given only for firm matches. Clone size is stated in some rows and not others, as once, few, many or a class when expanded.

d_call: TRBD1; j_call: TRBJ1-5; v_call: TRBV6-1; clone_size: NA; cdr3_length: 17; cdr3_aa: CASSPLWTGVSNQPQHF; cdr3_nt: TGTGCCAGCAGTCCCTTGTGGACAGGGGTTAGCAATCAGCCCCAGCATTTT
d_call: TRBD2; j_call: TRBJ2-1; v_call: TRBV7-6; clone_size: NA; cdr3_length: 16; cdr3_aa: CASSFSGTFSYNEQFF; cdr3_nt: TGTGCCAGCAGCTTCAGCGGGACGTTCTCCTACAATGAGCAGTTCTTC
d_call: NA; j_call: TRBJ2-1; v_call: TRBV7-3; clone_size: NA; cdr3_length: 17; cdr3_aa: CASSLNPLSENYNEQFF; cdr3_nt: TGTGCCAGCAGCTTAAACCCGCTCAGCGAAAACTACAATGAGCAGTTCTTC
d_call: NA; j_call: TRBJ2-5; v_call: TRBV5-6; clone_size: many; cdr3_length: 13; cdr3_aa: CASSLRIQETQYF; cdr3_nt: TGTGCCAGCAGCCTCCGGATCCAAGAGACCCAGTACTTC
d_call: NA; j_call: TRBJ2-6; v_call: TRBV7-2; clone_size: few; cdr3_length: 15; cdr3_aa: CASSRQRSGANVLTF; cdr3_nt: TGTGCCAGCAGCCGGCAGCGATCTGGGGCCAACGTCCTGACTTTC
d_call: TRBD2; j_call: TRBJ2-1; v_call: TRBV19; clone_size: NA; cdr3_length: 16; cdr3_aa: CATSRGEAGGYNEQFF; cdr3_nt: TGTGCCACTTCCAGGGGAGAGGCGGGAGGCTACAATGAGCAGTTCTTC
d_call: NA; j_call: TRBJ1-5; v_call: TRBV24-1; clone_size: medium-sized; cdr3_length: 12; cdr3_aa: CATSSINQPQHF; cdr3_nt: TGTGCCACCAGTTCTATAAATCAGCCCCAGCATTTT
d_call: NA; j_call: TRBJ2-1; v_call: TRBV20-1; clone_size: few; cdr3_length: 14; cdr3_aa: CSAAVGAASREQFF; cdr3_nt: TGCAGTGCTGCGGTTGGGGCGGCATCGCGTGAGCAGTTCTTC
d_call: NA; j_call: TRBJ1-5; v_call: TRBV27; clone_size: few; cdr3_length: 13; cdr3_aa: CASSFEVNQPQHF; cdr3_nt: TGTGCCAGCAGTTTCGAAGTTAATCAGCCCCAGCATTTT
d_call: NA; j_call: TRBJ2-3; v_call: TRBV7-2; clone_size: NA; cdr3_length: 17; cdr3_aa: CASSLTPPSGGTDTQYF; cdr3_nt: TGTGCCAGCAGCTTAACCCCCCCCTCGGGAGGCACAGATACGCAGTATTTT
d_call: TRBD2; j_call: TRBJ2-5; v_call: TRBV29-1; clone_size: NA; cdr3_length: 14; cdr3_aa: CSVEGGPGQETQYF; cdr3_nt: TGCAGCGTTGAGGGAGGGCCGGGACAAGAGACCCAGTACTTC
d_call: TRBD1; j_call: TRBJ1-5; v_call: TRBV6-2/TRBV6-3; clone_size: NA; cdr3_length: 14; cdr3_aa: CASSRQGAIQPQHF; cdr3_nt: TGTGCCAGCAGCAGACAGGGGGCGATTCAGCCCCAGCATTTT
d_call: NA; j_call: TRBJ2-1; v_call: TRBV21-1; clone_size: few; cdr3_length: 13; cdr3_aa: CASSKLGQWEQFF; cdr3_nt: TGTGCCAGCAGCAAATTGGGACAGTGGGAGCAGTTCTTC
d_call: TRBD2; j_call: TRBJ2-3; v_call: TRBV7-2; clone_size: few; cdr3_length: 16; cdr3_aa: CASSLRLADSTDTQYF; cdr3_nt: TGTGCCAGCAGCTTAAGACTAGCGGACAGCACAGATACGCAGTATTTT
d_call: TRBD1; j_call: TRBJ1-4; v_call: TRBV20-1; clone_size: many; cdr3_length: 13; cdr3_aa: CSALGQYNEKLFF; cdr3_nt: TGCAGTGCTCTGGGACAGTATAATGAAAAACTGTTTTTT
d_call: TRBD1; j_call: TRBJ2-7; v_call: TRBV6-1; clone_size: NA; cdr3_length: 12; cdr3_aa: CASSGDSSEQYF; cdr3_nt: TGTGCCAGCAGTGGGGACAGCTCCGAGCAGTACTTC
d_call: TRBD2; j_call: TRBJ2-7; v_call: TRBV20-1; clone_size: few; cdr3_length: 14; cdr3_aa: CSARDEREIYEQYF; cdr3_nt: TGCAGTGCTAGAGATGAGCGGGAGATCTACGAGCAGTACTTC
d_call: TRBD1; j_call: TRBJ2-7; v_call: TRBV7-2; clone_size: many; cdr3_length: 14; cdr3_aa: CASSSYRGWGEQYF; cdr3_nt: TGTGCCAGCAGCTCCTACAGGGGATGGGGCGAGCAGTACTTC
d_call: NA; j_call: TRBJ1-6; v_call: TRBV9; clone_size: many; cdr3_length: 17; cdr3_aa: CASSVAPNQVDNSPLHF; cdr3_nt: TGTGCCAGCAGCGTAGCGCCCAACCAGGTGGATAATTCACCCCTCCACTTT
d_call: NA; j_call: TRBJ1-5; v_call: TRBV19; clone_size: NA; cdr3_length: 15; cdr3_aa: CASRSTGKSNQPQHF; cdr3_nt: TGTGCCAGTAGATCGACAGGTAAAAGCAATCAGCCCCAGCATTTT
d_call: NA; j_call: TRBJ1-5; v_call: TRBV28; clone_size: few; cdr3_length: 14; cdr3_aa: CATLSQNSNQPQHF; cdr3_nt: TGTGCCACCCTATCACAGAATAGCAATCAGCCCCAGCATTTT
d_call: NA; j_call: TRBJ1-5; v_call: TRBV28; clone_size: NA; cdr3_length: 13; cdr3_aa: CASSLLINQPQHF; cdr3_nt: TGTGCCAGCAGTTTATTGATCAATCAGCCCCAGCATTTT
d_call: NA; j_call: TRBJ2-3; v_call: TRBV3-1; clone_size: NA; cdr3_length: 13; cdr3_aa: CASSPWTSDTQYF; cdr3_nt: TGTGCCAGCAGCCCCTGGACGTCAGATACGCAGTATTTT
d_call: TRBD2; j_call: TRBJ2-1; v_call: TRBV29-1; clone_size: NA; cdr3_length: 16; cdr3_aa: CSVGGLAGNSYNEQFF; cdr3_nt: TGCAGCGTAGGGGGACTAGCGGGAAACTCCTACAATGAGCAGTTCTTC
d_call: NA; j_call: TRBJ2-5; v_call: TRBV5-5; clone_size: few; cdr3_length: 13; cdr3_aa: CASSSRYQETQYF; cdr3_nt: TGTGCCAGCAGCAGCCGTTACCAAGAGACCCAGTACTTC
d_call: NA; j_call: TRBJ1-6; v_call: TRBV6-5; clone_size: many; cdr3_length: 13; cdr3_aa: CASSYPGASPLHF; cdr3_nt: TGTGCCAGCAGTTACCCTGGGGCCTCACCCCTCCACTTT
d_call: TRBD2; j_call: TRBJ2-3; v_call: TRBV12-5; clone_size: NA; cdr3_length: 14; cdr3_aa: CASGLGGLAGVSNF; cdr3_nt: TGTGCTAGTGGTTTGGGGGGACTAGCGGGAGTGTCGAATTTT
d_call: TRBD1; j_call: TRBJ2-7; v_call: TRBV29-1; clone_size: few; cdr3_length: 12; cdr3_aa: CSGTGLSYEQYF; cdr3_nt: TGCAGCGGGACAGGGTTGTCCTACGAGCAGTACTTC
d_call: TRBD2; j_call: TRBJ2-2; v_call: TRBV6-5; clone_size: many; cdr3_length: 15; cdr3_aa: CASKVAGVYTGELFF; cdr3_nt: TGTGCCAGCAAAGTAGCGGGAGTATATACCGGGGAGCTGTTTTTT
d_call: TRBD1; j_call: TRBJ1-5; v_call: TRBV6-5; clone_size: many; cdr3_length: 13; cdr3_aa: CASSYGQGQPQHF; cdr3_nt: TGTGCCAGCAGTTACGGACAGGGTCAGCCCCAGCATTTT
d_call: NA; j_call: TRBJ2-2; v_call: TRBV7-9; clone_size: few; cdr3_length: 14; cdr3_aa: CASSFVMATGELFF; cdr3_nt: TGTGCCAGCAGCTTCGTTATGGCCACCGGGGAGCTGTTTTTT
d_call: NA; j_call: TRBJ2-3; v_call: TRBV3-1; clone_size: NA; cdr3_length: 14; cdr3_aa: CASSQRGKPDTQYF; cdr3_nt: TGTGCCAGCAGCCAAAGGGGGAAGCCAGATACGCAGTATTTT
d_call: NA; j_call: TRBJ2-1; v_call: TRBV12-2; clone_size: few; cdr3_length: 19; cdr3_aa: CASRLTLMRTPSLGNEQFF; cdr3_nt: TGTGCAAGTCGCTTAACCTTGATGAGAACTCCTTCCCTGGGGAATGAGCAGTTCTTC
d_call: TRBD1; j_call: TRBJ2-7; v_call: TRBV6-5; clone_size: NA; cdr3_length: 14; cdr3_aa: CASSYTGTGDEQYF; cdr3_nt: TGTGCCAGCAGTTACACCGGGACAGGGGACGAGCAGTACTTC
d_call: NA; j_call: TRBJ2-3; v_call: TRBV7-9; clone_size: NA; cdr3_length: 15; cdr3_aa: CASSLQRSHTDTQYF; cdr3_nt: TGTGCCAGCAGCTTGCAAAGGAGCCACACAGATACGCAGTATTTT
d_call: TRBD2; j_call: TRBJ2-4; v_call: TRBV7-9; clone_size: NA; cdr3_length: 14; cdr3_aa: CASSWEGAKNIQYF; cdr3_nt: TGTGCCAGCAGCTGGGAGGGAGCCAAAAACATTCAGTACTTC
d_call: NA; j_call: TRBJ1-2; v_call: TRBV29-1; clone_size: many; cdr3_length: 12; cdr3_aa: CSVSRANYGYTF; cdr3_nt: TGCAGCGTTTCCCGGGCTAACTATGGCTACACCTTC
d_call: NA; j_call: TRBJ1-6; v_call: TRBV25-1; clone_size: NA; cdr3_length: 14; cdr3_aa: CASRERQAYSPLHF; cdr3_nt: TGTGCCAGCAGGGAGAGACAGGCGTATTCACCCCTCCACTTT
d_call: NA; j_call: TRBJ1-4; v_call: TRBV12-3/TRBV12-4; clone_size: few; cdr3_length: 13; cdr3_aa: CATQVLGGEKLFF; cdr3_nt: TGTGCCACCCAGGTTTTGGGTGGTGAAAAACTGTTTTTT
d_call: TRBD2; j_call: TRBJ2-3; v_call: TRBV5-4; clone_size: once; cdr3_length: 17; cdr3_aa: CASSFSSGRSSTDTQYF; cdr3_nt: TGTGCCAGCAGCTTCTCTAGCGGGAGGTCAAGCACAGATACGCAGTATTTT
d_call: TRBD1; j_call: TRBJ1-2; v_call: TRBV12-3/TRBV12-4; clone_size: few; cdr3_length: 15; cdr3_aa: CASSFTRTGIYGYTF; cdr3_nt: TGTGCCAGCAGTTTTACCCGGACAGGGATCTATGGCTACACCTTC
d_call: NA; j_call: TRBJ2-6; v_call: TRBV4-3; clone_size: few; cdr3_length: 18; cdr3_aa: CASSPRGVWGSGANVLTF; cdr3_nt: TGCGCCAGCAGCCCTAGAGGTGTTTGGGGCTCTGGGGCCAACGTCCTGACTTTC
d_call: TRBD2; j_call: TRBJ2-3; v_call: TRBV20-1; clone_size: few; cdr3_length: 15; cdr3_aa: CSARSGTSQTDTQYF; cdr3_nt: TGCAGTGCTAGATCCGGGACTAGCCAAACAGATACGCAGTATTTT
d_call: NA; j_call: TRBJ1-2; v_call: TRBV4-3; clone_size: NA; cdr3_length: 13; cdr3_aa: CASSGLPNYGYTF; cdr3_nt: TGCGCCAGCAGTGGGCTTCCCAACTATGGCTACACCTTC
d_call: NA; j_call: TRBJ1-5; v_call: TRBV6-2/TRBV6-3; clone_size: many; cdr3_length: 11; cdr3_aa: CASIKWQPQHF; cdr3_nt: TGTGCCAGCATTAAGTGGCAGCCCCAGCATTTT
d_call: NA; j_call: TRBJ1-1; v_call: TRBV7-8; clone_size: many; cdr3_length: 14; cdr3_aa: CASSPDPRHTEAFF; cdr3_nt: TGTGCCAGCAGCCCCGACCCGAGGCACACTGAAGCTTTCTTT
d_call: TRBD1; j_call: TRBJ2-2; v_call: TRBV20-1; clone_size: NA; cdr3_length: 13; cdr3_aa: CSATQTGPGELFF; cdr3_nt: TGCAGTGCAACCCAGACAGGGCCCGGGGAGCTGTTTTTT
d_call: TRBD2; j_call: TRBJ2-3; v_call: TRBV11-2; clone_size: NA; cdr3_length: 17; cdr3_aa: CASSLRSASGYTDTQYF; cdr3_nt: TGTGCCAGCAGCTTAAGGTCGGCTAGCGGATACACAGATACGCAGTATTTT
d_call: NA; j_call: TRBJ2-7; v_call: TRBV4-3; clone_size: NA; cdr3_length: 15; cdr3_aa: CASSQDVGLRREQYF; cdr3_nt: TGCGCCAGCAGCCAAGACGTTGGGCTTCGGCGCGAGCAGTACTTC
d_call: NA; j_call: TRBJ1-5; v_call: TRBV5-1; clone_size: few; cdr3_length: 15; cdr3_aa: CASSREGDLTQPQHF; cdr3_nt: TGCGCCAGCAGCCGGGAGGGGGATCTGACTCAGCCCCAGCATTTT
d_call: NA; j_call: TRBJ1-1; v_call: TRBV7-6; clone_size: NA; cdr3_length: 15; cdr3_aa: CASSLRDPLNTEAFF; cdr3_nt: TGTGCCAGCAGCTTGAGGGATCCCTTGAACACTGAAGCTTTCTTT
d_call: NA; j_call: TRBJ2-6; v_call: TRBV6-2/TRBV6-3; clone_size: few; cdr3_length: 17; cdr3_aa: CASSYYGQRAGANVLTF; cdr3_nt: TGTGCCAGCAGTTACTACGGACAGAGGGCTGGGGCCAACGTCCTGACTTTC
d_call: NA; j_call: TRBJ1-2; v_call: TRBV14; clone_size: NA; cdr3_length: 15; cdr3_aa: CASSRWDGPNYGYTF; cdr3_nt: TGTGCCAGCAGCCGATGGGACGGGCCTAACTATGGCTACACCTTC
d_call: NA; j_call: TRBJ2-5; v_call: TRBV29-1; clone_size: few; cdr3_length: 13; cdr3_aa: CSVEAQGKETQYF; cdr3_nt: TGCAGCGTTGAGGCTCAGGGGAAGGAGACCCAGTACTTC
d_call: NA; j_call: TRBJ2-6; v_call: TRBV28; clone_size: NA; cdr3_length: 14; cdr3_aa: CASSGGPGANVLTF; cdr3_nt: TGTGCCAGCAGTGGGGGGCCTGGGGCCAACGTCCTGACTTTC